The clone carrying this T cell receptor (beta chain) occurred a few times. As yet, its antigen is unknown. The sample has other DNA sequences that encode this CDR3 too. Clones were read by immunoSEQ multiplex PCR, and TCRdb kept only the in-frame ones, dropping some. In the table there are 25,000 to 30,000 clones, 74% of which are singletons. V lost 5 bases and J lost 1, with 8 bases in between. CDR3 length: 13 amino acids. In germline, CDR1 is LNHDA, CDR2 SQIVND (reference sequence). This record belongs to a study of CD4 T cells in relation to SARS-CoV-2 and coronaviruses. Study as a whole: TCR beta CDR3s were sequenced after 10-day antigen culture of PBMCs. Study-wide findings and caveats: No crossreactivity against non-spike viral proteins was tested here.

Before the COVID-19 pandemic, during about 2010-2018, CD4+ T cells were taken from unexposed donors. Isolation of CD4+ T cells took place after nine to ten days in culture. As cell numbers allowed, unexposed-donor CD4+ T cells faced SARS-CoV-2 S/N and four cold-coronavirus spikes. The clonotype comes from a human donor in good health. The genes are TRBV19 and TRBJ1-1; D not certain. Sample: CD4+ T cells from PBMCs, cultured in vitro. CDR3 DNA sequence: TGTGCCAGTAGTTACACTGGGAACACTGAAGCTTTCTTT. Protein product: CASSYTGNTEAFF.